Shown below are 20 T cell receptor beta chains from a single sample sequenced in a study of CD8 T cells in Susac syndrome. Reverse transcription of about 0.45 to 1 ug RNA used random hexamers. TCRdb reprocessed the immunoSEQ multiplex PCR reads via MiXCR and lists one record per CDR3 protein. The table has 200,000 to 250,000 distinct CDR3 sequences, roughly 96% seen once. Material: CD4+ T cells from PBMCs. The source is a human donor with multiple sclerosis.

The chain has TRBV30 and TRBJ1-5, with 7 nucleotides matching TRBD1. In germline, CDR1 is GTSNPN, CDR2 SVGIG (reference sequence). This CDR3 is built from 16 residues. The ends lost 4 bases at V and 6 bases at J; junction bases unmatched: 15. CDR3 coding DNA: TGTGCCTGGACCCCCCAGGGCAGGGGGTCGGGTCAGCCCCAGCATTTT. It is translated as CAWTPQGRGSGQPQHF.

The V call is TRBV29-1, the J call TRBJ1-5; D is possibly TRBD1 (5 bases). The V gene lost 6 bases and the J gene lost 4 bases, with 13 bases spanning the gap. This CDR3 is built from 13 residues. CDR1 is SQVTM and CDR2 is ANQGSEA in the germline V gene. CDR3 in amino acids: CSVTDSMNQPQHF. In nucleotides, the CDR3 is TGCAGCGTGACCGACAGTATGAATCAGCCCCAGCATTTT.

A single count supports this clonotype. The chain carries TRBV13 and TRBJ2-7; the D is unclear. This CDR3 contains 14 residues. Germline lookup yields CDR1 PRHDT and CDR2 FYEKMQ (reference sequence). Trimming shortened V by 3 bases and J by 3 bases, and 12 bases separated the two germline ends. The CDR3 sequence is CASSLNTVDYEQYF. CDR3 DNA sequence: TGTGCCAGCAGCTTGAATACGGTAGACTACGAGCAGTACTTC.

In the case of this clonotype: The junction departs from the called germline gene at one end, perhaps through a read error. The chain combines TRBV20-1 with TRBJ1-4, with 8 bases fitting TRBD1. Germline loops: CDR1 DFQATT, CDR2 SNEGSKA (reference sequence). The CDR3 is made up of 17 amino acids. The CDR3 region is CSASDRFSGGQGVFMLF. The CDR3 coding sequence is TGCAGTGCTAGTGATCGTTTTAGTGGCGGACAGGGAGTTTTCATGCTTTTT.

The V and J genes are TRBV9 and TRBJ2-3, with D perhaps assigned TRBD1 or TRBD2 (6 bases each). CDR1 SGDLS and CDR2 YYNGEE come from the germline V gene. V shed 2 bases and J shed 2 bases, with 12 bases lying between them. The CDR3 covers 15 residues. CDR3 sequence (DNA): TGTGCCAGCAGCGTGAGACCGGGGGCCACAGATACGCAGTATTTT. Its protein is CASSVRPGATDTQYF. Full variable domain (outside the CDR3, taken from reference TRBV9 and TRBJ2-3): DSGVTQTPKHLITATGQRVTLRCSPRSGDLSVYWYQQSLDQGLQFLIQYYNGEERAKGNILERFSAQQFPDLHSELNLSSLELGDSALYFCASSVRPGATDTQYFGPGTRLTVL.

J is TRBJ1-2 and V is TRBV27; D gene unclear. Germline V lookup: CDR1 MNHEY, CDR2 SMNVEV (reference sequence). Trimming left V 5 bases short and J 5 bases short, with 15 bases between. The CDR3 length is 14 residues. The CDR3 loop is CASSTRLGGYGYTF. The CDR3 nucleotides are TGTGCCAGCAGTACCCGTCTGGGTGGGTATGGCTACACCTTC.

This clonotype appeared a few times. V gene TRBV5-4 combines with J gene TRBJ2-3; D is ambiguous. Germline V gene data show CDR1 as SGHNT and CDR2 as YYREEE (reference sequence). The CDR3 sequence is 13 residues long. Trimming took 3 bases from V and 6 from J, leaving 11 bases between them. CDR3 sequence: CASSSQGPDTQYF. The CDR3 nucleotides read TGTGCCAGCAGCTCTCAAGGTCCTGATACGCAGTATTTT.

This clonotype was picked up one time. The chain recombines TRBV15 with TRBJ1-5; D remains ambiguous. V gave up 0 bases and J gave up 0 bases, with 15 bases separating them. The CDR3 loop spans 18 amino acids. In germline, CDR1 is LNHNV, CDR2 YYDKDF (reference sequence). This CDR3 is CATSRDPRTGSSNQPQHF. The CDR3 DNA follows: TGTGCCACCAGCAGAGATCCGCGGACCGGGAGTAGCAATCAGCCCCAGCATTTT.

This chain joins TRBV24-1 and TRBJ2-1; weak D call: TRBD1 (6 bases). The ends were cut back, 3 bases at V and 4 bases at J, with 9 bases in the middle. Germline CDR1 reads KGHDR; CDR2 reads SFDVKD. The CDR3 consists of 14 residues. CDR3 sequence: CATSDGGHYNEQFF. The CDR3 region has the DNA TGTGCCACCAGTGATGGGGGCCATTACAATGAGCAGTTCTTC.

The V and J genes are TRBV7-9 and TRBJ2-1; perhaps D is TRBD1 or TRBD2 (5 bases each). V lost 5 bases and J 6 bases, leaving 14 bases between the germline ends. The CDR3 is 14 residues long. Germline CDR1 reads SEHNR; CDR2 reads FQNEAQ (reference sequence). The CDR3 reads CASSNGAASNEQFF. Written as DNA, the CDR3 is TGTGCCAGCAGCAACGGGGCTGCCAGCAATGAGCAGTTCTTC.

This chain links TRBV5-4 with TRBJ2-5; 8 positions match TRBD2. Germline lookup yields CDR1 SGHNT and CDR2 YYREEE (reference sequence). The CDR3 length is 15 residues. V was pared by 5 bases and J by 3 bases, with 9 bases of the junction left unmatched. The CDR3 protein is CASRGLVAGKETQYF. As DNA, the CDR3 is TGTGCCAGCAGAGGCCTCGTAGCGGGGAAAGAGACCCAGTACTTC. Full variable domain (remainder filled in from reference TRBV5-4 and TRBJ2-5): ETGVTQSPTHLIKTRGQQVTLRCSSQSGHNTVSWYQQALGQGPQFIFQYYREEENGRGNFPPRFSGLQFPNYSSELNVNALELDDSALYLCASRGLVAGKETQYFGPGTRLLVL.

The rearrangement joins TRBV30 to TRBJ2-3; TRBD1 agrees at 7 bases. Germline trimming cut 0 bases from V and 3 bases from J; bases unmatched to any gene: 3. Germline values: CDR1 GTSNPN, CDR2 SVGIG (reference sequence). The CDR3 length is 14 residues. CDR3 sequence: CAWSVQGITDTQYF. The CDR3 nucleotides are TGTGCCTGGAGTGTACAGGGGATTACAGATACGCAGTATTTT.

The chain employs TRBV2 and TRBJ2-7; D possibly corresponds to TRBD1 (6 bases). The V end lost 6 bases, the J end lost 1 base, and 13 bases lay between the germline ends. Looked up from germline, CDR1 is SNHLY and CDR2 is FYNNEI. CDR3 length: 14 residues. CDR3 sequence: CASSEQGPSYEQYF. In nucleotides, the CDR3 is TGTGCCAGCAGCGAACAGGGCCCTTCCTACGAGCAGTACTTC.

The chain is built from TRBV5-1 and TRBJ2-2; D might be TRBD2 (7 bases). The germline gives CDR1 SGHRS, CDR2 YFSETQ. V dropped 2 bases and J dropped 7 bases, with 18 bases sitting between them. The CDR3 runs to 16 residues. This chain's CDR3 is CASSLTRGPLDGELFF. The CDR3 DNA reads as TGCGCCAGCAGCTTAACGCGGGGGCCCCTGGACGGGGAGCTGTTTTTT. Full variable domain (missing parts from reference TRBV5-1 and TRBJ2-2): KAGVTQTPRYLIKTRGQQVTLSCSPISGHRSVSWYQQTPGQGLQFLFEYFSETQRNKGNFPGRFSGRQFSNSRSEMNVSTLELGDSALYLCASSLTRGPLDGELFFGEGSRLTVL.

The chain's CDR3 is CASSPPGIISYEQYF. CDR3 in DNA: TGTGCCAGCAGCCCACCCGGGATCATTTCCTACGAGCAGTACTTC. V is TRBV7-9 and J is TRBJ2-7, with D maybe TRBD2 (5 bases). Trimming removed 5 bases from V and 1 base from J, with 15 bases in between. Germline-derived CDR1 and CDR2 are SEHNR and FQNEAQ (reference sequence). The CDR3 spans 15 residues.

The V gene is TRBV7-9, the J gene TRBJ2-7, with D unresolved. CDR3 length: 12 residues. CDR1 and CDR2 (germline): SEHNR, FQNEAQ (reference sequence). The V gene lost 5 bases and the J gene lost 10 bases, with 15 bases spanning the gap. CDR3 sequence: CASSPEVGSQYF. For the CDR3, the DNA is TGTGCCAGCAGCCCAGAGGTGGGCAGTCAGTACTTC.

The chain couples TRBV20-1 to TRBJ2-5, with 10 bases matching TRBD2. The CDR3 spans 15 residues. CDR1 DFQATT and CDR2 SNEGSKA come from the germline V gene (reference sequence). Trimming cost V 1 base and J 5 bases; bases outside gene matches: 7. CDR3 nucleotides: TGCAGTGCTAGAGTGCAGCGGGAGGGCCTGGAGACCCAGTACTTC. Its translation is CSARVQREGLETQYF.

This chain joins TRBV28 and TRBJ2-1; 8 positions match TRBD2. This CDR3 is 15 amino acids long. Germline V gene sequence: CDR1 MDHEN, CDR2 SYDVKM. V dropped 5 bases and J dropped 4; count of bases not matched to a gene: 7. The CDR3 here is CASSKDSGTYNEQFF. In DNA form, the CDR3 reads TGTGCCAGCAGTAAGGATAGCGGGACGTACAATGAGCAGTTCTTC. The entire variable domain, with the rest obtained from reference TRBV28 and TRBJ2-1, is as follows: DVKVTQSSRYLVKRTGEKVFLECVQDMDHENMFWYRQDPGLGLRLIYFSYDVKMKEKGDIPEGYSVSREKKERFSLILESASTNQTSMYLCASSKDSGTYNEQFFGPGTRLTVL.

This sequence joins TRBV6-6 and TRBJ1-1, with D possibly being TRBD1 (5 bases). Germline V CDR1 and CDR2: MNHNY, SVGAGI (reference sequence). V lost 5 bases to trimming and J lost 10 bases, with 14 bases between them. This CDR3 is built from 12 residues. CDR3 loop: CASSGGERGAFF. The CDR3 DNA follows: TGTGCCAGCAGTGGGGGGGAGAGGGGAGCTTTCTTT.

V is TRBV29-1 and J is TRBJ2-3; D remains unclear. Germline-derived CDR1 and CDR2 are SQVTM and ANQGSEA. The CDR3 is 12 residues long. Trimming removed 7 bases from V and 4 bases from J, with 12 bases in between. CDR3 in amino acids: CSAHLVSDTQYF. In DNA form, the CDR3 reads TGCAGCGCTCACCTAGTTTCAGATACGCAGTATTTT.